This is a list of T cell receptor beta chains from one sample in a study of blood T cell repertoires in COVID-19. Measured with immunoSEQ multiplex PCR; TCRdb has only the in-frame clones, and not every one. The sample carries 280,000 or so clones, roughly four fifths recorded once. Sequenced input: peripheral blood. The receptors shown here come from a woman in her 50s who had recovered from COVID-19. Both conserved end residues are part of each CDR3. The order of the fields is D gene, J gene, clone size, V gene, CDR3 DNA, CDR3 protein. A D gene is named only where the DNA matches it firmly. Size values are once, few and many counts, or a class for expanded clones, and some rows have none.

D: .
J: TRBJ2-3
size: .
V: TRBV30
DNA: TGTGCCTGGAGTATTGGGAGAACAGATACGCAGTATTTT
CDR3: CAWSIGRTDTQYF

D: .
J: TRBJ1-1
size: .
V: TRBV10-3
DNA: TGTGCCATCAGTGCCCCGCATCAGGGGAACACTGAAGCTTTCTTT
CDR3: CAISAPHQGNTEAFF

D: TRBD1
J: TRBJ2-5
size: .
V: TRBV4-1
DNA: TGCGCCAGCAGCCCTATCGGACAGGGGGCGTGGGAGACCCAGTACTTC
CDR3: CASSPIGQGAWETQYF

D: TRBD1
J: TRBJ2-7
size: .
V: TRBV3-1/TRBV3-2
DNA: TGTGCCAGCAGCCAAGGGACAGGGGGCCTCGAGCAGTACTTC
CDR3: CASSQGTGGLEQYF

D: .
J: TRBJ1-1
size: .
V: TRBV3-1/TRBV3-2
DNA: TGTGCCAGCAGCCTCCCGGGGGAGAACACTGAAGCTTTCTTT
CDR3: CASSLPGENTEAFF

D: TRBD2
J: TRBJ2-7
size: .
V: TRBV27
DNA: TGTGCCAGCAGTTCCCCTAGACTAGCGGGGCCCTCCTACGAGCAGTACTTC
CDR3: CASSSPRLAGPSYEQYF

D: TRBD1
J: TRBJ2-7
size: .
V: TRBV10-3
DNA: TGTGCCATCAGTGCCTCGGGACAGGGGGCCGACGAGCAGTACTTC
CDR3: CAISASGQGADEQYF

D: .
J: TRBJ1-1
size: .
V: TRBV7-9
DNA: TGTGCCAGCAGCGGCACGGGGAAGAACACTGAAGCTTTCTTT
CDR3: CASSGTGKNTEAFF

D: .
J: TRBJ1-5
size: .
V: TRBV18
DNA: TGTGCCAGCTCACCACCGAGGGACTCCCCAATTATGGGCAATCAGCCCCAGCATTTT
CDR3: CASSPPRDSPIMGNQPQHF

D: TRBD2
J: TRBJ2-1
size: once
V: TRBV2
DNA: TGTGCCAGCAGCGCGCGCGGGACTAGCGGCTACAATGAGCAGTTCTTC
CDR3: CASSARGTSGYNEQFF

D: TRBD1
J: TRBJ1-3
size: .
V: TRBV19
DNA: TGTGCCAGTAGTATAATTCACAGGGGCAAGGCTGGAAACACCATATATTTT
CDR3: CASSIIHRGKAGNTIYF

D: TRBD2
J: TRBJ2-1
size: .
V: TRBV29-1
DNA: TGCAGCGCTAAGAGCGGGAGCGTCCACAATGAGCAGTTCTTC
CDR3: CSAKSGSVHNEQFF

D: .
J: TRBJ2-3
size: .
V: TRBV6-1
DNA: TGTGCCAGCAGTGACATAGCGAATTTGTATTTT
CDR3: CASSDIANLYF

D: TRBD1
J: TRBJ1-2
size: .
V: TRBV29-1
DNA: TGCAGCGTTGAGGGACAGGGCTATGGCTACACCTTC
CDR3: CSVEGQGYGYTF

D: .
J: TRBJ2-7
size: .
V: TRBV19
DNA: TGTGCCAGTAGTATTAAGGGGGACAACTCCTACGAGCAGTACTTC
CDR3: CASSIKGDNSYEQYF

D: .
J: TRBJ2-7
size: .
V: TRBV6-2/TRBV6-3
DNA: TGTGCCAGCAGTGCGTGGGGGGGGCCCTACGAGCAGTACTTC
CDR3: CASSAWGGPYEQYF

D: .
J: TRBJ2-3
size: .
V: TRBV9
DNA: TGTGCCAGCAGCCGGGGACACGGAAACACAGATACGCAGTATTTT
CDR3: CASSRGHGNTDTQYF

D: .
J: TRBJ1-1
size: .
V: TRBV2
DNA: TGTGCCAGCAGTGAACTACGGGGGAACACTGAAGCTTTCTTT
CDR3: CASSELRGNTEAFF

D: .
J: TRBJ2-6
size: .
V: TRBV7-2
DNA: TGTGCCAGCAGCCCTAATTCCGCTGGGGCCAACGTCCTGACTTTC
CDR3: CASSPNSAGANVLTF

D: .
J: TRBJ2-7
size: .
V: TRBV6-5
DNA: TGTGCCAGCAGTTACTCGACGGGAGATTTCTACGAGCAGTACTTC
CDR3: CASSYSTGDFYEQYF

D: .
J: TRBJ2-3
size: .
V: TRBV18
DNA: TGTGCCAGCTCACCCGAGGACTTCTTCTTCACAGATACGCAGTATTTT
CDR3: CASSPEDFFFTDTQYF

D: .
J: TRBJ1-1
size: .
V: TRBV4-3
DNA: TGCGCCAGCAGCCAAGTTGGCCTGAACACTGAAGCTTTCTTT
CDR3: CASSQVGLNTEAFF

D: TRBD1
J: TRBJ1-4
size: .
V: TRBV4-3
DNA: TGCGCCAGCAGCAGGACAGGGGGCGGTGGTGAAAAACTGTTTTTT
CDR3: CASSRTGGGGEKLFF

D: TRBD1
J: TRBJ1-2
size: .
V: TRBV30
DNA: TGTGCCTGGAGTGCAGGGGGCTATGGCTACACCTTC
CDR3: CAWSAGGYGYTF

D: TRBD1
J: TRBJ1-4
size: .
V: TRBV2
DNA: TGTGCCAGCAGTGACTCGGGACAGCATTCTGAAAAACTGTTTTTT
CDR3: CASSDSGQHSEKLFF

D: TRBD2
J: TRBJ2-2
size: few
V: TRBV11-2
DNA: TGTGCCAGCAGCTTAGGGGCGGGGGGCGGGGAGCTGTTTTTT
CDR3: CASSLGAGGGELFF

D: .
J: TRBJ2-5
size: .
V: TRBV27
DNA: TGTGCCAGCAGTTTATCGGCAGGGAAGGGGGAGACCCAGTACTTC
CDR3: CASSLSAGKGETQYF

D: TRBD2
J: TRBJ2-1
size: .
V: TRBV19
DNA: TGTGCCAGTAGTAACGAGCCCCTCTCCCTCAGCGGGAGGGCACATGAGCAGTTCTTC
CDR3: CASSNEPLSLSGRAHEQFF

D: .
J: TRBJ1-1
size: .
V: TRBV6-2/TRBV6-3
DNA: TGTGCCAGCAGTCCAGGGAACACTGAAGCTTTCTTT
CDR3: CASSPGNTEAFF

D: TRBD1
J: TRBJ2-5
size: .
V: TRBV18
DNA: TGTGCCAGCTCACCCGGGACAGGGGGCTTGGAGACCCAGTACTTC
CDR3: CASSPGTGGLETQYF

D: .
J: TRBJ2-3
size: .
V: TRBV11-2
DNA: TGTGCCAGCAGCCTCATTCCCCGCGGAGGCCCCACAGATACGCAGTATTTT
CDR3: CASSLIPRGGPTDTQYF

D: .
J: TRBJ1-5
size: .
V: TRBV7-2
DNA: TGTGCCAGCAGCTTGACCCCCCTGGTGGAGCAGCCCCAGCATTTT
CDR3: CASSLTPLVEQPQHF

D: .
J: TRBJ2-1
size: .
V: TRBV7-2
DNA: TGTGCCAGCAGCTTAGGAGGTGGGGCAGGGGCATTCAATGAGCAGTTCTTC
CDR3: CASSLGGGAGAFNEQFF

D: .
J: TRBJ2-1
size: .
V: TRBV7-3
DNA: TGTGCCAGCAGCTCGACTCCCAAGACCGTAACTCAATACAATGAGCAGTTCTTC
CDR3: CASSSTPKTVTQYNEQFF

D: .
J: TRBJ1-2
size: .
V: TRBV14
DNA: TGTGCCAGCAGCCAAGTTCAGGGACTCAGCTACACCTTC
CDR3: CASSQVQGLSYTF

D: .
J: TRBJ1-5
size: .
V: TRBV18
DNA: TGTGCCAGCTCGACGGGGGGAAACCAGCCCCAGCATTTT
CDR3: CASSTGGNQPQHF

D: .
J: TRBJ1-2
size: .
V: TRBV5-4
DNA: TGTGCCAGCAGCTTCCTGACGGACCCTCAGGGTACTAACTATGGCTACACCTTC
CDR3: CASSFLTDPQGTNYGYTF

D: TRBD2
J: TRBJ2-2
size: .
V: TRBV5-1
DNA: TGCGCCAGCAGCTTGGGGGGACTATACCCCGGGGAGCTGTTTTTT
CDR3: CASSLGGLYPGELFF

D: .
J: TRBJ2-1
size: .
V: TRBV7-3
DNA: TGTGCCAGCAGCGCTCACCTATCCTCCTACAATGAGCAGTTCTTC
CDR3: CASSAHLSSYNEQFF

D: .
J: TRBJ2-3
size: .
V: TRBV21-1
DNA: TGTGCCAGCAGCAAAGTAGGGAATTTAAGCGGGAGGGCCACAGATACGCAGTATTTT
CDR3: CASSKVGNLSGRATDTQYF

D: TRBD2
J: TRBJ2-1
size: once
V: TRBV6-1
DNA: TGTGCCAGCAGTGCCCGACTAGCGGGAGGCGTGGATGAGCAGTTCTTC
CDR3: CASSARLAGGVDEQFF

D: .
J: TRBJ1-2
size: .
V: TRBV19
DNA: TGTGCCAGCCAGGACAGCTCTCCCCCTAACTATGGCTACACCTTC
CDR3: CASQDSSPPNYGYTF

D: .
J: TRBJ2-7
size: .
V: TRBV7-8
DNA: TGTGCCAGCGGGCGGAGGGAAGGGACTCCCGGCGAGCAGTACTTC
CDR3: CASGRREGTPGEQYF

D: TRBD2
J: TRBJ2-3
size: .
V: TRBV30
DNA: TGTGCCTGGAAGACTAGCGGGAGAACAGATACGCAGTATTTT
CDR3: CAWKTSGRTDTQYF

D: TRBD1
J: TRBJ1-3
size: few
V: TRBV5-4
DNA: TGTGCCAGCAGCTACGGGACAGCAATTGATCGTGGAAACACCATATATTTT
CDR3: CASSYGTAIDRGNTIYF

D: TRBD1
J: TRBJ1-4
size: .
V: TRBV5-1
DNA: TGCGCCAGCAGCCCTCTGACAGGGGTTGGAGATGAAAAACTGTTTTTT
CDR3: CASSPLTGVGDEKLFF

D: .
J: TRBJ1-3
size: .
V: TRBV9
DNA: TGTGCCAGCAGCGTAGGGTTCGGAGGGGGGGCCGGAAACACCATATATTTT
CDR3: CASSVGFGGGAGNTIYF

D: TRBD2
J: TRBJ2-3
size: .
V: TRBV6-1
DNA: TGTGCCAGCAGTGAAGGTAGCGGGGGTCAAGATACGCAGTATTTT
CDR3: CASSEGSGGQDTQYF

D: .
J: TRBJ1-4
size: .
V: TRBV9
DNA: TGTGCCAGCAGCACCCACCCGACCTCCGGGAATGAAAAACTGTTTTTT
CDR3: CASSTHPTSGNEKLFF

D: TRBD1
J: TRBJ2-7
size: .
V: TRBV6-4
DNA: TGTGCCAGCGAAGACAGGGCCCCTACAACGATCCACGAGCAGTACTTC
CDR3: CASEDRAPTTIHEQYF

D: TRBD1
J: TRBJ2-2
size: .
V: TRBV2
DNA: TGTGCCAGCAGATTGACAGGGTCGAACACCGGGGAGCTGTTTTTT
CDR3: CASRLTGSNTGELFF

D: TRBD1
J: TRBJ1-6
size: .
V: TRBV5-1
DNA: TGCGCCAGCAGCTTGACAGGGGAGTACTCACCCCTCCACTTT
CDR3: CASSLTGEYSPLHF

D: .
J: TRBJ1-1
size: .
V: TRBV18
DNA: TGTGCCAGCTCTCCGTGGGAGAGTGAAGCTTTCTTT
CDR3: CASSPWESEAFF

D: .
J: TRBJ2-7
size: .
V: TRBV21-1
DNA: TGTGCCAGCAGCAAAGCTTCTAGGGTGTTGACGGGAAAGAGCTCCTACGAGCAGTACTTC
CDR3: CASSKASRVLTGKSSYEQYF

D: .
J: TRBJ1-1
size: .
V: TRBV28
DNA: TGTGCCAGCAGTTTCGAGAGGCTTGAAGCTTTCTTT
CDR3: CASSFERLEAFF

D: .
J: TRBJ1-5
size: .
V: TRBV24-1
DNA: TGTGCCACCAGTGATTCTCCACAGGGAACATGGGGCAATCAGCCCCAGCATTTT
CDR3: CATSDSPQGTWGNQPQHF

D: .
J: TRBJ2-7
size: .
V: TRBV19
DNA: TGTGCCAGTAGTTTCCAGGGGGGCGAGCAGTACTTC
CDR3: CASSFQGGEQYF

D: TRBD2
J: TRBJ2-2
size: .
V: TRBV5-1
DNA: TGCGCCAGCAGTTGGGGCGGGGGAGACACCGGGGAGCTGTTTTTT
CDR3: CASSWGGGDTGELFF

D: .
J: TRBJ1-3
size: few
V: TRBV19
DNA: TGTGCCAGTAGTGGCTTCTCTGGAAACACCATATATTTT
CDR3: CASSGFSGNTIYF

D: TRBD1
J: TRBJ1-1
size: .
V: TRBV6-5
DNA: TGTGCCAGCACAGCGCCTGGACAGGGAACCGCTTTCTTT
CDR3: CASTAPGQGTAFF